This is a list of T cell receptor beta chains from one sample in a study of graft-versus-host responses after intestinal transplantation. These receptors' targets are unknown. Generated by immunoSEQ multiplex PCR, the TCRdb table keeps only in-frame clones and is missing some. The repertoire consists of more than 70,000 clones, with about nine tenths occurring once and the leading ten covering around 0.38%. The sequenced sample was unstimulated CD8+ T cells sorted from spleen or lymph node cells, obtained before transplant. The receptors come from a human donor who was the organ donor for an intestinal transplant. Each CDR3 is given with its conserved first and last residue. D genes are given only for firm matches. Rows may omit the clone size; those that give it use once, few, many or a size class.

J: TRBJ2-5
length: 14
V: TRBV6-5
D: TRBD1
size: NA
DNA: TGTGCCAGCAGGACGGGACAGGGAGGCGAGACCCAGTACTTC
CDR3: CASRTGQGGETQYF

J: TRBJ1-2
length: 16
V: TRBV5-6
D: NA
size: NA
DNA: TGTGCCAGCAGCTTGATCCGCGGAGAGAGCAGCTATGGCTACACCTTC
CDR3: CASSLIRGESSYGYTF

J: TRBJ2-2
length: 20
V: TRBV4-1
D: TRBD2
size: once
DNA: TGCGCCAGCAGCCAAGGTGGGGCCCTAGCGGGGGCGAGAAACACCGTGGAGCTGTTTTTT
CDR3: CASSQGGALAGARNTVELFF

J: TRBJ2-3
length: 15
V: TRBV7-2
D: NA
size: NA
DNA: TGTGCCAGCAGCTTAGTAGGGGGGGGGCCAGATACGCAGTATTTT
CDR3: CASSLVGGGPDTQYF

J: TRBJ2-5
length: 12
V: TRBV9
D: NA
size: once
DNA: TGTGCCAGCAGTGCTAACCAAGAGACCCAGTACTTC
CDR3: CASSANQETQYF

J: TRBJ2-1
length: 16
V: TRBV27
D: TRBD1
size: NA
DNA: TGTGCCAGCAGTTTAAAGGTCAGGGGGCCGTGGAATGAGCAGTTCTTC
CDR3: CASSLKVRGPWNEQFF

J: TRBJ2-3
length: 17
V: TRBV4-2
D: TRBD2
size: NA
DNA: TGTGCCAGCAGCCAAGATACCCTAGCGGGGAACACAGATACGCAGTATTTT
CDR3: CASSQDTLAGNTDTQYF

J: TRBJ1-1
length: 13
V: TRBV19
D: NA
size: few
DNA: TGTGCCAGTAGAGCACAGGGATGGACTGAAGCTTTCTTT
CDR3: CASRAQGWTEAFF

J: TRBJ1-5
length: 14
V: TRBV28
D: TRBD1
size: NA
DNA: TGTGCCAGCAGGGGGACAGTTAGCAATCAGCCCCAGCATTTT
CDR3: CASRGTVSNQPQHF

J: TRBJ2-5
length: 11
V: TRBV11-1
D: NA
size: NA
DNA: TGTGCCAGCAGCGACTCGGAGACCCAGTACTTC
CDR3: CASSDSETQYF

J: TRBJ1-3
length: 15
V: TRBV6-1
D: NA
size: few
DNA: TGTGCCAGCAGTGAAGCGGGGGGGGATGGAAACACCATATATTTT
CDR3: CASSEAGGDGNTIYF

J: TRBJ1-1
length: 14
V: TRBV9
D: NA
size: NA
DNA: TGTGCCAGCACCCTGGGGGCGGGGAACACTGAAGCTTTCTTT
CDR3: CASTLGAGNTEAFF

J: TRBJ2-7
length: 18
V: TRBV28
D: NA
size: NA
DNA: TGTGCCAGCACGTCTCGAGGCCAGGGATCGTATCGGTGGTACGAGCAGTACTTC
CDR3: CASTSRGQGSYRWYEQYF

J: TRBJ1-5
length: 12
V: TRBV5-8
D: NA
size: NA
DNA: TGTGCCAGCAGTTCCGAGAATCAGCCCCAGCATTTT
CDR3: CASSSENQPQHF

J: TRBJ1-4
length: 16
V: TRBV4-1
D: TRBD1
size: NA
DNA: TGCGCCAGCAGCCAAGCACGGACAGGGGTGTACGAAAAACTGTTTTTT
CDR3: CASSQARTGVYEKLFF

J: TRBJ1-2
length: 12
V: TRBV4-2
D: NA
size: NA
DNA: TGTGCCAGCCGGGAGGGGCACTATGGCTACACCTTC
CDR3: CASREGHYGYTF

J: TRBJ2-3
length: 15
V: TRBV5-4
D: TRBD2
size: NA
DNA: TGTGCCAGCAGCTTTTCCAGCGGGGGTTCGGATACGCAGTATTTT
CDR3: CASSFSSGGSDTQYF

J: TRBJ1-1
length: 16
V: TRBV4-3
D: NA
size: NA
DNA: TGCGCCAGCACCCAAGGACGGATTACTATGAACACTGAAGCTTTCTTT
CDR3: CASTQGRITMNTEAFF

J: TRBJ2-3
length: 17
V: TRBV7-9
D: TRBD2
size: NA
DNA: TGTGCCAGCAGCCGAGCCCCTAAGCGGGGGATAGCAGATACGCAGTATTTT
CDR3: CASSRAPKRGIADTQYF

J: TRBJ2-1
length: 15
V: TRBV13
D: NA
size: NA
DNA: TGTGCCAGCAGCTTAGTTGGGGGGTCCTACAATGAGCAGTTCTTC
CDR3: CASSLVGGSYNEQFF

J: TRBJ2-3
length: 19
V: TRBV9
D: TRBD2
size: once
DNA: TGTGCCAGCAGCCCCCCCGGTGGAGCGGGGGGGTATCGCACAGATACGCAGTATTTT
CDR3: CASSPPGGAGGYRTDTQYF

J: TRBJ2-3
length: 15
V: TRBV2
D: NA
size: NA
DNA: TGTGCCAGCAGTGATGGTCTAGCGATGGCAGATACGCAGTATTTT
CDR3: CASSDGLAMADTQYF

J: TRBJ2-2
length: 18
V: TRBV7-6
D: NA
size: NA
DNA: TGTGCCAGCAGCTTAGGTTACGGGTCCCCCGAAGGCACCGGGGAGCTGTTTTTT
CDR3: CASSLGYGSPEGTGELFF

J: TRBJ1-2
length: 12
V: TRBV4-3
D: NA
size: once
DNA: TGCGCCAGCAGCCGCCGGGGGAATGGCTACACCTTC
CDR3: CASSRRGNGYTF

J: TRBJ2-3
length: 14
V: TRBV5-4
D: NA
size: NA
DNA: TGTGCCAGCAGCTACGGGGTGAGCACAGATACGCAGTATTTT
CDR3: CASSYGVSTDTQYF

J: TRBJ1-2
length: 13
V: TRBV28
D: TRBD1
size: few
DNA: TGTGCCAGCAGCATATGGACAGGGATCGGCTACACCTTC
CDR3: CASSIWTGIGYTF

J: TRBJ2-5
length: 15
V: TRBV5-5
D: TRBD2
size: NA
DNA: TGTGCCAGCAGCGGCGGGGGGGGAGCGCAAGAGACCCAGTACTTC
CDR3: CASSGGGGAQETQYF

J: TRBJ2-5
length: 14
V: TRBV9
D: TRBD2
size: once
DNA: TGTGCCAGCAGCGTAGCGGGGGGGCCAGAGACCCAGTACTTC
CDR3: CASSVAGGPETQYF

J: TRBJ1-2
length: 15
V: TRBV9
D: TRBD1
size: NA
DNA: TGTGCCAGCAGCCCTCGCGCGGGACAGCTTTATGGCTACACCTTC
CDR3: CASSPRAGQLYGYTF

J: TRBJ2-2
length: 15
V: TRBV6-5
D: TRBD1
size: NA
DNA: TGTGCCAGCAGGCCGGGACAGGGGTTCGCCGGGGAGCTGTTTTTT
CDR3: CASRPGQGFAGELFF

J: TRBJ2-1
length: 16
V: TRBV29-1
D: TRBD2
size: NA
DNA: TGCAGCGTTGAGGGACTAGCGGCGAGCTCCTACAATGAGCAGTTCTTC
CDR3: CSVEGLAASSYNEQFF

J: TRBJ2-1
length: 18
V: TRBV9
D: TRBD2
size: NA
DNA: TGTGCCAGCAGCGTAGAGGGGAATAGCGGGGGACTCTACAATGAGCAGTTCTTC
CDR3: CASSVEGNSGGLYNEQFF

J: TRBJ2-3
length: 13
V: TRBV2
D: NA
size: NA
DNA: TGTGCCAGCGGGGAGGAGGGACCAGATACGCAGTATTTT
CDR3: CASGEEGPDTQYF

J: TRBJ2-7
length: 13
V: TRBV5-4
D: TRBD1
size: NA
DNA: TGTGCCAGCAGTTTGGACAGGGTCGACGAGCAGTACTTC
CDR3: CASSLDRVDEQYF

J: TRBJ1-4
length: 15
V: TRBV7-6
D: NA
size: NA
DNA: TGTGCCAGCAGCCTAGGGTTCGGAGCTAATGAAAAACTGTTTTTT
CDR3: CASSLGFGANEKLFF

J: TRBJ2-5
length: 13
V: TRBV27
D: NA
size: NA
DNA: TGTGCCAGCAGTTTAGTAGGAGGAGGGACCCAGTACTTC
CDR3: CASSLVGGGTQYF

J: TRBJ2-3
length: 16
V: TRBV27
D: TRBD2
size: NA
DNA: TGTGCCAGCGGGGGGGGACTAGCGGGGTACACAGATACGCAGTATTTT
CDR3: CASGGGLAGYTDTQYF

J: TRBJ2-7
length: 17
V: TRBV5-4
D: TRBD2
size: NA
DNA: TGTGCCAGCAGCCCAAATCCGGCCCAGACTAGCCTCTACGAGCAGTACTTC
CDR3: CASSPNPAQTSLYEQYF

J: TRBJ2-5
length: 17
V: TRBV4-3
D: TRBD2
size: NA
DNA: TGCGCCAGCAGCCAAGTTGAAGCGGGGGGCCTTCAAGAGACCCAGTACTTC
CDR3: CASSQVEAGGLQETQYF

J: TRBJ1-2
length: 13
V: TRBV6-5
D: NA
size: NA
DNA: TGTGCCAGCAGTTCTATGAGGCCCGACGGCTACACCTTC
CDR3: CASSSMRPDGYTF

J: TRBJ2-2
length: 16
V: TRBV19
D: NA
size: NA
DNA: TGTGCCAGTAGTATCAAGTGGGCTCAGGGGACCGGGGAGCTGTTTTTT
CDR3: CASSIKWAQGTGELFF

J: TRBJ1-2
length: 14
V: TRBV19
D: NA
size: once
DNA: TGTGCCAGTAGTCCATCCCTCGGTAACTATGGCTACACCTTC
CDR3: CASSPSLGNYGYTF

J: TRBJ2-1
length: 16
V: TRBV2
D: TRBD2
size: NA
DNA: TGTGCCAGTACCATGGTGGCGGGGGGGCCTGTCAATGAGCAGTTCTTC
CDR3: CASTMVAGGPVNEQFF

J: TRBJ1-5
length: 14
V: TRBV13
D: NA
size: NA
DNA: TGTGCCAGCAGCCCAAGGGGCGGCAATCAGCCCCAGCATTTT
CDR3: CASSPRGGNQPQHF

J: TRBJ1-1
length: 15
V: TRBV28
D: TRBD1
size: few
DNA: TGTGCCAGCAGTTTAACAGGGGCCATGAACACTGAAGCTTTCTTT
CDR3: CASSLTGAMNTEAFF

J: TRBJ1-5
length: 17
V: TRBV4-1
D: TRBD1
size: NA
DNA: TGCGCCAGCAGCCACGAACCGAACAGGGGCCGGAGTCAGCCCCAGCATTTT
CDR3: CASSHEPNRGRSQPQHF

J: TRBJ1-6
length: 21
V: TRBV4-3
D: NA
size: NA
DNA: TGCGCCAGCAGCCCGAAGAGGATTCTGGAGACTCTCCTCCTTTATAATTCACCCCTCCACTTT
CDR3: CASSPKRILETLLLYNSPLHF

J: TRBJ2-3
length: 15
V: TRBV4-1
D: TRBD1
size: NA
DNA: TGCGCCAGCAGGGAGGGGACAGGGCCGACAGATACGCAGTATTTT
CDR3: CASREGTGPTDTQYF

J: TRBJ1-1
length: 12
V: TRBV6-6
D: TRBD1
size: NA
DNA: TGTGCCAGCACCTTACAGGGGTTAAAAGCTTTCTTT
CDR3: CASTLQGLKAFF

J: TRBJ2-7
length: 15
V: TRBV4-3
D: NA
size: NA
DNA: TGCGCCAGCAGCCAAGCGTTTCGGGGGTCCTACGAGCAGTACTTC
CDR3: CASSQAFRGSYEQYF

J: TRBJ2-7
length: 15
V: TRBV4-3
D: NA
size: once
DNA: TGCGCCAGCAGCCAAGGACGACAAGGGGCCTACGAGCAGTACTTC
CDR3: CASSQGRQGAYEQYF

J: TRBJ1-2
length: 14
V: TRBV19
D: NA
size: NA
DNA: TGTGCCAGTAGTTTACAGGGACGGGGAGAAGGCTACACCTTC
CDR3: CASSLQGRGEGYTF

J: TRBJ2-7
length: 14
V: TRBV7-9
D: TRBD1
size: NA
DNA: TGTGCCAGCAGCCCGCCCGGAAAGGGGGCCGAGCAGTACTTC
CDR3: CASSPPGKGAEQYF

J: TRBJ2-1
length: 16
V: TRBV15
D: NA
size: NA
DNA: TGTGCCACCAGCAGTGATCCCCCAGGCACCTACAATGAGCAGTTCTTC
CDR3: CATSSDPPGTYNEQFF